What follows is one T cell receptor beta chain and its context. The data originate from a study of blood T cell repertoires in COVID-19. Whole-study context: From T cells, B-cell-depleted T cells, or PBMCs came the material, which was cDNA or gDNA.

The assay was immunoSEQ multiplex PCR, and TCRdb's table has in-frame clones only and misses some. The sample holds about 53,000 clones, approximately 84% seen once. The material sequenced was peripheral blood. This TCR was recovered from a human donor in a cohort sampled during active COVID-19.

CDR3 protein: CASSYDLGTGEKLFF. Here the CDR3 DNA reads TGTGCCAGCAGCTACGACCTCGGGACTGGTGAAAAACTGTTTTTT. This chain links TRBV7-2 with TRBJ1-4; perhaps TRBD1 as D (5 bases). CDR1 and CDR2 from the germline V gene are SGHTA and FQGNSA. V lost 4 bases and J 7 bases, leaving 16 bases between the germline ends. CDR3 length equals 15 residues.